These T cell receptor beta chains were read from a single sample in a study of cytomegalovirus exposure and HLA in healthy donors. The repertoire was sequenced with immunoSEQ multiplex PCR; TCRdb's copy has only in-frame clones and lacks some. Among tens of thousands of clones listed, roughly 70% were seen once. The sample comprised PBMCs. The receptors were gathered from a man aged 45-65 years in good health and CMV-seronegative. Both conserved end residues are part of each CDR3. The order of the fields is J gene, D gene, clone size, V gene, CDR3 protein, CDR3 DNA. A D gene is named only where the DNA matches it firmly. A clone size is listed for some rows: how often the clone was seen (once, few, many), or a class if it is expanded.

TRBJ2-7	-	-	TRBV5-1	CATRPGVGSEQYF	TGCGCCACCCGCCCGGGGGTGGGATCCGAGCAGTACTTC
TRBJ2-7	TRBD2	-	TRBV5-1	CASSSGSYEQYF	TGCGCCAGCAGCAGCGGGAGCTACGAGCAGTACTTC
TRBJ1-4	-	once	TRBV18	CASSQRHQTTEKLFF	TGTGCCAGCTCACAAAGACACCAGACGACTGAAAAACTGTTTTTT
TRBJ2-7	TRBD2	few	TRBV27	CASSLRRGGEQYF	TGTGCCAGCAGTTTACGCCGGGGGGGCGAGCAGTACTTC
TRBJ2-7	-	-	TRBV20-1	CSGGSSYEQYF	TGCAGCGGGGGTAGCTCCTACGAGCAGTACTTC
TRBJ2-5	-	-	TRBV7-6	CASSLGGQGKKTQYF	TGTGCCAGCAGCTTAGGGGGGCAGGGTAAGAAGACCCAGTACTTC
TRBJ2-7	-	-	TRBV5-1	CASSLDPQSSYEQYF	TGCGCCAGCAGCTTGGATCCACAGAGCTCCTACGAGCAGTACTTC
TRBJ1-2	-	-	TRBV2	CASSPQPYGYTF	TGTGCCAGCAGTCCACAACCCTATGGCTACACCTTC
TRBJ1-1	-	few	TRBV7-3	CASSRTVNTEAFF	TGTGCCAGCAGCAGAACAGTGAACACTGAAGCTTTCTTT
TRBJ1-1	-	-	TRBV5-6	CASSHRSPSTEAFF	TGTGCCAGCAGCCACAGGTCGCCGAGCACTGAAGCTTTCTTT
TRBJ2-7	TRBD2	-	TRBV5-1	CASSLPLAGTPYEQYF	TGCGCCAGCAGCTTACCCCTAGCGGGGACGCCCTACGAGCAGTACTTC
TRBJ1-2	-	-	TRBV5-1	CASSLYNTRFPYGYTF	TGCGCCAGCAGCTTATATAATACAAGATTCCCCTATGGCTACACCTTC
TRBJ1-5	-	once	TRBV6-1	CASSERVRGNQPQHF	TGTGCCAGCAGTGAACGGGTTCGCGGCAATCAGCCCCAGCATTTT
TRBJ1-5	TRBD1	few	TRBV4-3	CASSQGIDRVMQPQHF	TGCGCCAGCAGCCAAGGGATCGACAGGGTCATGCAGCCCCAGCATTTT
TRBJ2-1	TRBD2	-	TRBV29-1	CSVERTSGYNEQFF	TGCAGCGTTGAAAGAACTAGCGGTTACAATGAGCAGTTCTTC
TRBJ1-2	TRBD1	-	TRBV27	CASSPTGWGYTF	TGTGCCAGCAGCCCGACAGGGTGGGGCTACACCTTC